This TCR beta chain was documented in a study of blood T cell repertoires in COVID-19. As for the study in general: Sites across the United States, Italy and Spain contributed samples from acute and convalescent COVID-19. PBMCs, B-cell-depleted T cells, or T cells were the source of the cDNA or gDNA that made up the material.

The CDR3 covers 16 residues. J gave up 4 bases and V 7 bases, and 8 bases lay outside the gene matches. Germline loops: CDR1 MNHEY, CDR2 SMNVEV (reference sequence). Clones were read by immunoSEQ multiplex PCR, and TCRdb kept only the in-frame ones, dropping some. The sample shows about 74,000 clones, about 92% of them seen only once. This clone was seen a few times. The source is a human donor in a cohort sampled during active COVID-19. J is TRBJ2-2 and V is TRBV27; TRBD2 matches at 11 bases. The specimen was peripheral blood. This CDR3 is CASTYSGRAGTGELFF. CDR3 nucleotide sequence: TGTGCCAGCACTTATAGCGGGAGGGCGGGCACCGGGGAGCTGTTTTTT.